These T cell receptor beta chains were read from a single sample in a study of Ad26.COV2.S vaccination and SARS-CoV-2 variants. Assay used: immunoSEQ multiplex PCR; TCRdb lists only in-frame clones, some missing. The table records 300,000 to 500,000 clones, around 85% of them present only once. This sample comprised peripheral blood, obtained in a trial of Ad26.COV2.S vaccine versus placebo. Receptor source: a person between 18 and 65 years old who received the Ad26.COV2.S COVID-19 vaccine or a placebo. The conserved cysteine and the conserved F or W are not part of the CDR3 here. Fields, in order: clone size, J gene, V gene, CDR3 length, CDR3 protein. A row's size may be missing; if present it is once, few, many or a size class.

>few|TRBJ2-7|TRBV27|11
ASSPKTTYEQY
>NA|TRBJ1-5|TRBV6-5|13
ASRDRNDSNQPQH
>NA|TRBJ1-1|TRBV2|11
ASSLQGTAEAF
>NA|TRBJ1-5|TRBV7-2|12
ASSLAQHNQPQH
>NA|TRBJ2-3|TRBV11-2|12
ASSLEADTDTQY
>NA|TRBJ2-1|TRBV2|14
ASSEGTSRDYNEQF
>NA|TRBJ2-3|TRBV5-1|13
ASSLWGGATDTQY
>NA|TRBJ2-5|TRBV3-1/TRBV3-2|12
ASSQVGGPETQY
>NA|TRBJ1-5|TRBV6-2/TRBV6-3|14
ASSYSRFSVNQPQH
>NA|TRBJ1-5|TRBV4-1|15
ASSQNRGVGSNQPQH
>NA|TRBJ2-5|TRBV9|14
ASSASGLVLQETQY
>NA|TRBJ2-3|TRBV7-2|16
ASSLAGSGGVSTDTQY
>NA|TRBJ2-3|TRBV3-1/TRBV3-2|12
ASSFRQYTDTQY
>few|TRBJ1-1|TRBV6-5|10
ASKQGNTEAF
>once|TRBJ1-2|TRBV6-2/TRBV6-3|13
ASSYSQRPPGGYT
>NA|TRBJ2-5|TRBV29-1|11
SVDGTLGETQY
>NA|TRBJ2-5|TRBV28|15
ASSPWHTENNMETQY
>NA|TRBJ2-1|TRBV6-4|15
ASSDSAGPYSYNEQF
>once|TRBJ2-7|TRBV2|12
ASSLTGTRYEQY
>NA|TRBJ1-5|TRBV9|12
ASSVGADNQPQH
>NA|TRBJ1-1|TRBV18|12
ASSPGQENTEAF
>NA|TRBJ1-2|TRBV29-1|10
SVEIRNYGYT
>NA|TRBJ2-5|TRBV13|15
ASSFPYRGGLVETQY
>NA|TRBJ1-4|TRBV5-4|12
ASSLAGVGEKLF
>NA|TRBJ1-1|TRBV7-8|13
ASSPPPPGRTEAF
>NA|TRBJ1-1|TRBV27|13
ASSLGTPVNTEAF
>once|TRBJ2-2|TRBV3-1/TRBV3-2|12
ASSQDGSTGELF
>NA|TRBJ1-1|TRBV21-1|13
ASRAWGGGNAEAF
>NA|TRBJ2-3|TRBV2|12
ASIGQGAGDTQY
>NA|TRBJ2-2|TRBV9|12
ASSVGQNTGELF
>NA|TRBJ1-3|TRBV3-1/TRBV3-2|10
ASSQEWYTIY
>NA|TRBJ2-7|TRBV2|11
ASSEDVAYEQY
>few|TRBJ2-7|TRBV4-1|10
ASSQDGYEQY
>NA|TRBJ2-3|TRBV7-7|12
ASSLARGADTQY
>NA|TRBJ2-3|TRBV6-1|12
ASSEVTATDTQY
>NA|TRBJ2-5|TRBV3-1/TRBV3-2|13
ASSLGQGGVETQY
>few|TRBJ2-7|TRBV7-2|13
ASYPEVISTYEQY
>NA|TRBJ2-2|TRBV6-2/TRBV6-3|17
ASSGTSGGPTSGTGELF
>NA|TRBJ1-1|TRBV5-6|11
ASSLQGNTEAF
>NA|TRBJ1-3|TRBV20-1|13
SASVLTVSGNTIY
>NA|TRBJ1-2|TRBV4-1|11
ASSQDGDRGYT
>NA|TRBJ1-1|TRBV14|13
ASSQDGRPNAEAF